This T cell receptor (beta chain) is from a study of graft-versus-host responses after intestinal transplantation. Turning to the study itself: For approximately three years after anti-thymocyte globulin induction, all recipients took tacrolimus and steroids. Regarding the study as a whole: Analysis identified GvH clones in recipient marrow, with some appearing first in ileum or blood. Allografts of patients with graft-donor T cell macrochimerism showed high graft-versus-host to host-versus-graft clone ratios.

V was clipped by 4 bases and J by 4 bases, with 6 bases between them. The CDR3 is made up of 12 amino acids. The V gene's germline CDR1 is SGHNT and CDR2 YENEEA. Sequenced by immunoSEQ multiplex PCR; TCRdb stores in-frame clones only, minus some. The top ten clones hold roughly 15% of a sample with around 96,000 clones, more than 80% of them seen once. A note on this clone: Its specificity is not known.

The chain has TRBV11-3 and TRBJ2-3; TRBD2 might be the D (6 bases). The clonotype originates from a human patient who received an intestinal transplant, so some T cells may come from the graft donor. The sample in question was PBMCs, obtained around 68 weeks after intestinal transplant. The CDR3 here is CASSSGADTQYF. In DNA, the CDR3 is TGTGCCAGCAGCTCGGGGGCAGATACGCAGTATTTT.